Listed here are 9 T cell receptor beta chains from one sample, sequenced in a study of CD8 T cells in Susac syndrome. Reverse transcription of about 0.5 to 1 ug RNA used random hexamers. One entry per CDR3 protein results from TCRdb running MiXCR on the immunoSEQ multiplex PCR reads. The sample carries under 350,000 distinct CDR3 sequences, about 90% recorded once. The source material was CD4+ T cells from PBMCs. These receptors were taken from a human donor with multiple sclerosis.

The gene calls are TRBV24-1 and TRBJ2-1; 7 bases are a match to TRBD2. The ends lost 2 bases at V and 9 bases at J; junction bases unmatched: 6. Germline lookup yields CDR1 KGHDR and CDR2 SFDVKD. This CDR3 is 14 amino acids long. CDR3 amino acids: CATSDYAGRGEQFF. For the CDR3, the DNA is TGTGCCACCAGTGATTATGCGGGGAGGGGTGAGCAGTTCTTC.

V gene TRBV20-1 combines with J gene TRBJ1-2; no clear D gene. There are 13 residues in the CDR3. Germline CDR1 is DFQATT and CDR2 is SNEGSKA (reference sequence). The V end was cut by 3 bases, the J end by 5 bases, with 13 bases between. CDR3 in amino acids: CSARVKALYGYTF. CDR3 coding DNA: TGCAGTGCTAGGGTGAAAGCGTTATATGGCTACACCTTC.

The chain's CDR3 is CASSIGQGSYNEQFF. CDR3 DNA sequence: TGTGCCAGTAGTATAGGACAGGGATCCTACAATGAGCAGTTCTTC. The rearrangement joins TRBV19 to TRBJ2-1; 7 bases align to TRBD1. In germline, CDR1 is LNHDA, CDR2 SQIVND (reference sequence). This CDR3 comprises 15 residues. V shed 1 base and J 1 base; nucleotides not matched to a gene: 1.

The genes are TRBV7-8 and TRBJ1-2, with D uncertain. Germline assignment: CDR1 SGHVS and CDR2 FQNEAQ. V lost 1 base to trimming and J lost 3 bases, with 6 bases between them. The length of the CDR3 is 13 residues. The CDR3 is CASSLEVYYGYTF. In DNA, the CDR3 is TGTGCCAGCAGCTTAGAGGTCTACTATGGCTACACCTTC.

This chain connects TRBV6-6 to TRBJ1-5; 7 nucleotides match TRBD1. Losses at the gene ends were 6 bases for V and 5 bases for J; bases not matched to a gene: 7. Germline loops: CDR1 MNHNY, CDR2 SVGAGI (reference sequence). The CDR3 extends over 14 amino acids. CDR3 region: CASSPGQVDQPQHF. The CDR3 region has the DNA TGTGCCAGCAGCCCCGGACAGGTAGATCAGCCCCAGCATTTT.

The J gene is TRBJ2-2, the V gene TRBV12-3 or TRBV12-4, with D possibly being TRBD2 (6 bases). The CDR3 is made up of 15 amino acids. The V end lost 5 bases, the J end lost 5 bases, and 15 bases lay between the germline ends. The DNA for the CDR3 is TGTGCCAGCAGTCCCACGGGACTCCGAACCGGGGAGCTGTTTTTT. Translation gives CASSPTGLRTGELFF.

The J gene is TRBJ1-2, the V gene TRBV2; TRBD1 matches 8 bases. The CDR3 extends over 14 amino acids. The V and J ends lost 1 base and 2 bases, in that order; junction bases with no gene match: 0. Per the germline V gene, CDR1 is SNHLY and CDR2 is FYNNEI. CDR3 loop: CASSEGTGNYGYTF. DNA for the CDR3: TGTGCCAGCAGTGAAGGGACAGGGAACTATGGCTACACCTTC.

The chain is built from TRBV30 and TRBJ2-3, with D perhaps assigned TRBD1 or TRBD2 (5 bases each). Germline CDR1 GTSNPN, CDR2 SVGIG (reference sequence). This CDR3 is 12 amino acids long. V lost 5 bases to trimming and J lost 8 bases, with 14 bases between them. The CDR3 DNA follows: TGTGCCTGGTGGGCGGATGGGGGTACGCAGTATTTT. It codes for CAWWADGGTQYF.

The chain combines TRBV15 with TRBJ2-6; D is uncertain. V was clipped by 2 bases and J by 0 bases, with 11 bases between them. CDR3 size: 17 residues. The germline V gene encodes CDR1 LNHNV and CDR2 YYDKDF (reference sequence). The CDR3 region is CATSRHHPGSGANVLTF. The CDR3 nucleotides read TGTGCCACCAGCAGACACCACCCGGGCTCTGGGGCCAACGTCCTGACTTTC.